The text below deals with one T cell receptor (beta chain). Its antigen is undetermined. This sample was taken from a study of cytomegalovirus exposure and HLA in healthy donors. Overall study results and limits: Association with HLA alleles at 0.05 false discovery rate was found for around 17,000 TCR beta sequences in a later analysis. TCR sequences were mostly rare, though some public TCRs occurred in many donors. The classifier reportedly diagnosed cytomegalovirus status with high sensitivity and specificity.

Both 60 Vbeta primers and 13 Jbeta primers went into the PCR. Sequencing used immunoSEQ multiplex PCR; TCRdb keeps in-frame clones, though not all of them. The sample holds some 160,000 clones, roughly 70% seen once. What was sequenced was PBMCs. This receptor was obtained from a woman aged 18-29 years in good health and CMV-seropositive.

The CDR3 sequence is CATSRESTNEKLFF. CDR3 nucleotide sequence: TGTGCCACCAGCAGAGAGAGTACTAATGAAAAACTGTTTTTT. V usage is TRBV15 and J usage is TRBJ1-4, with D uncertain. The V gene lost 0 bases and the J gene lost 2 bases, with 4 bases spanning the gap. The CDR3 sequence is 14 residues long. Germline V gene data show CDR1 as LNHNV and CDR2 as YYDKDF (reference sequence).